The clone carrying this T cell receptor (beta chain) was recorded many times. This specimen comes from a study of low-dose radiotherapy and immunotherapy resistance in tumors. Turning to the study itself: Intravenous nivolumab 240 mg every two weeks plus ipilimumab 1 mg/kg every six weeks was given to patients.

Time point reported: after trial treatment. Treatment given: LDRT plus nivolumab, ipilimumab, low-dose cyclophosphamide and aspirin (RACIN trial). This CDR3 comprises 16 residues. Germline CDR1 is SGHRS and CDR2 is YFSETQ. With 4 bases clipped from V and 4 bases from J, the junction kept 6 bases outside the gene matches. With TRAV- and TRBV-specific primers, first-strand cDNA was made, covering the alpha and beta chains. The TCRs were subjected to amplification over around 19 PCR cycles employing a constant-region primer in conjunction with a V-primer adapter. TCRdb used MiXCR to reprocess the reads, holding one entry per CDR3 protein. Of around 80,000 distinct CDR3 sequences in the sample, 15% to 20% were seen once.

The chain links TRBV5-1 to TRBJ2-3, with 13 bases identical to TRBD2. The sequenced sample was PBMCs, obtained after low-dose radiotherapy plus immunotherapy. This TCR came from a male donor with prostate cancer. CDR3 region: CASSIGLAGVSDTQYF. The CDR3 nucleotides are TGCGCCAGCAGCATAGGACTAGCGGGAGTTTCAGATACGCAGTATTTT.